This T cell receptor beta chain originates from a study of OX40 agonist ivuxolimab in advanced cancers. At the level of the study: People in dose escalation had one of these cancers: hepatocellular carcinoma, melanoma, renal cell or head and neck cancer. Overall study findings and caveats: Low normalized T-cell clonal expansion also characterized some of the nonresponders.

With respect to this clone: Antigen: not known.

Only in-frame clones appear in the TCRdb table, and some are missing; sequencing was by immunoSEQ multiplex PCR. The table includes about 110,000 clones, approximately 90% detected once. V dropped 3 bases and J dropped 5 bases, with 8 bases sitting between them. The CDR3 is 13 residues long. The germline gives CDR1 GTSNPN, CDR2 SVGIG (reference sequence). The chain carries TRBV30 and TRBJ1-6; no clear D. This material consisted of CD4+ or CD8+ T cells sorted from blood, taken in a trial of the OX40 agonist ivuxolimab. This clonotype originated in an adult with an advanced solid tumor such as melanoma, head and neck, liver or kidney cancer. The CDR3 reads CAWRRAHNSPLHF. The CDR3, as DNA: TGTGCCTGGAGAAGGGCCCATAATTCACCCCTCCACTTT.